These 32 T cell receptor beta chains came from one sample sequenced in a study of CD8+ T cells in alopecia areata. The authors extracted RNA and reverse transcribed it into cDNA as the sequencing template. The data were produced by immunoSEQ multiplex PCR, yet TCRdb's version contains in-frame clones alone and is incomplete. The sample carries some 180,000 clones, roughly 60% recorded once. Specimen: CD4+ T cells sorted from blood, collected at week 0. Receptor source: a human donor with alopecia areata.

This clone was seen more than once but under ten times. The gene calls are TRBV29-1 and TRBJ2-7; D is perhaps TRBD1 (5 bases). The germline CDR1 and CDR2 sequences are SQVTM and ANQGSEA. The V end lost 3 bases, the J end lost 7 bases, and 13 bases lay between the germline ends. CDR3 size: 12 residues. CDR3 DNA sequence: TGCAGCGTTGATGTCAGGGCCGGAGAGCAGTACTTC. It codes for CSVDVRAGEQYF.

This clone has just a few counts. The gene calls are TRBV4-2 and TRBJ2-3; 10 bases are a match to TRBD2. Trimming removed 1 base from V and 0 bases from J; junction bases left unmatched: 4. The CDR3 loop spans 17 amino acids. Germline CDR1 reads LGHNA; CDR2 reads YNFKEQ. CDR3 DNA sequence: TGTGCCAGCAGCCAAGCCGCTAGCGGGGGTAGCACAGATACGCAGTATTTT. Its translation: CASSQAASGGSTDTQYF.

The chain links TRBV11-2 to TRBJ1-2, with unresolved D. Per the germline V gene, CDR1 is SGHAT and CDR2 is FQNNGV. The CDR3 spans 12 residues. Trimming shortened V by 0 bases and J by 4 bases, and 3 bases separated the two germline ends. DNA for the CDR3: TGTGCCAGCAGCTTAGACGGCTATGGCTACACCTTC. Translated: CASSLDGYGYTF. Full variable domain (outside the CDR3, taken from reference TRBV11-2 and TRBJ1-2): EAGVAQSPRYKIIEKRQSVAFWCNPISGHATLYWYQQILGQGPKLLIQFQNNGVVDDSQLPKDRFSAERLKGVDSTLKIQPAKLEDSAVYLCASSLDGYGYTFGSGTRLTVV.

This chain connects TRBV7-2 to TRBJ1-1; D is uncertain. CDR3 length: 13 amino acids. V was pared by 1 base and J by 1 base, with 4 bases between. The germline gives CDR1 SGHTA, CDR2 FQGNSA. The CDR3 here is CASSLEPNTEAFF. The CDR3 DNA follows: TGTGCCAGCAGCTTAGAGCCGAACACTGAAGCTTTCTTT. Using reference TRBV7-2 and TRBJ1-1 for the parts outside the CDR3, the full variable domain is GAGVSQSPSNKVTEKGKDVELRCDPISGHTALYWYRQSLGQGLEFLIYFQGNSAPDKSGLPSDRFSAERTGGSVSTLTIQRTQQEDSAVYLCASSLEPNTEAFFGQGTRLTVV.

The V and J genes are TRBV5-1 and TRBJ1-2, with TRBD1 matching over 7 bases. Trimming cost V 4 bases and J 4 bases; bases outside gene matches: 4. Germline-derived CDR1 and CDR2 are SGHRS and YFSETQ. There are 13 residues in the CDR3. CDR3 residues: CASSRGQIYGYTF. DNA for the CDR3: TGCGCCAGCAGCCGGGGACAGATCTATGGCTACACCTTC.

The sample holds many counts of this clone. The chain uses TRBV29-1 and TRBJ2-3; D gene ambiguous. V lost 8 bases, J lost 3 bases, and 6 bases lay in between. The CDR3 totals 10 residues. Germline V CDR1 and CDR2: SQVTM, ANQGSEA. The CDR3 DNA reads TGCAGCCACGGGACAGATACGCAGTATTTT. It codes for CSHGTDTQYF.

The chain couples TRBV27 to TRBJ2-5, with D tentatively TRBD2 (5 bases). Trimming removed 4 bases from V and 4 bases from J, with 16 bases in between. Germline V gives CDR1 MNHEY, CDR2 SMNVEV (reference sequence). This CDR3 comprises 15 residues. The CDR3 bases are TGTGCCAGCAGTTCCCAACGGGGAGCTAGAGAGACCCAGTACTTC. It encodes CASSSQRGARETQYF.

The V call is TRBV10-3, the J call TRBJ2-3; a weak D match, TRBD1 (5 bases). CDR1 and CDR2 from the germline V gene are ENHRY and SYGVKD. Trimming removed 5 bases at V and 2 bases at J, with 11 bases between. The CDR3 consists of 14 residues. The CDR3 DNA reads TGTGCCATCAGTCTCCAGGGTTTCACAGATACGCAGTATTTT. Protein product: CAISLQGFTDTQYF.

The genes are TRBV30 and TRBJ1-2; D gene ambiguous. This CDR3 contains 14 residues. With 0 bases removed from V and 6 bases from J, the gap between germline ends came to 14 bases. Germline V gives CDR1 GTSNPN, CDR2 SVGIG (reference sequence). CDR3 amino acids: CAWSVRRAENGYTF. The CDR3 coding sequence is TGTGCCTGGAGTGTACGACGGGCTGAGAATGGCTACACCTTC.

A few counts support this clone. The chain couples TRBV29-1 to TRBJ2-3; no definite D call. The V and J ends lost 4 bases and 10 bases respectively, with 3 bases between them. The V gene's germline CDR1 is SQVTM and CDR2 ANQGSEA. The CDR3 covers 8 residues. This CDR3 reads CSVGAQYF. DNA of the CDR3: TGCAGCGTTGGTGCGCAGTATTTT.

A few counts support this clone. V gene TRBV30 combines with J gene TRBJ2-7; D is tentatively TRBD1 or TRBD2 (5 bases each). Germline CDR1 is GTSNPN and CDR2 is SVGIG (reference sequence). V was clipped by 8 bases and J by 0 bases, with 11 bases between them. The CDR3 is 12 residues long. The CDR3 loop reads CARGENSYEQYF. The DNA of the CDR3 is TGTGCCCGAGGGGAGAACTCCTACGAGCAGTACTTC. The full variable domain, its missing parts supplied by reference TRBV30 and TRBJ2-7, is SQTIHQWPATLVQPVGSPLSLECTVEGTSNPNLYWYRQAAGRGLQLLFYSVGIGQISSEVPQNLSASRPQDRQFILSSKKLLLSDSGFYLCARGENSYEQYFGPGTRLTVT.

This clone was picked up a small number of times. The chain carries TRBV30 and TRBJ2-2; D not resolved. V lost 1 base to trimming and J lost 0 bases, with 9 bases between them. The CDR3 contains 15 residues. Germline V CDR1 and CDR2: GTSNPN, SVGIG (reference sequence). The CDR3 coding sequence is TGTGCCTGGAGTGGGGGATACCCGAACACCGGGGAGCTGTTTTTT. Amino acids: CAWSGGYPNTGELFF.

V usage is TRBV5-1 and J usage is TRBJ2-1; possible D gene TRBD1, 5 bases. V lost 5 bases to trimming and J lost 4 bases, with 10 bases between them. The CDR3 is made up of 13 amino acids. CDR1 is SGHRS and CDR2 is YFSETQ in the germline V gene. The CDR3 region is CASRWGGYNEQFF. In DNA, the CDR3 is TGCGCCAGCAGGTGGGGCGGATACAATGAGCAGTTCTTC.

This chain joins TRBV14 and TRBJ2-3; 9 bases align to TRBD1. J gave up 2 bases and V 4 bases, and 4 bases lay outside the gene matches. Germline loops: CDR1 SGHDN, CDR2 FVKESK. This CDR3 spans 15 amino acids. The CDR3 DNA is TGTGCCAGCAGCCTCGGGACAGGGAACACAGATACGCAGTATTTT. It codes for CASSLGTGNTDTQYF.

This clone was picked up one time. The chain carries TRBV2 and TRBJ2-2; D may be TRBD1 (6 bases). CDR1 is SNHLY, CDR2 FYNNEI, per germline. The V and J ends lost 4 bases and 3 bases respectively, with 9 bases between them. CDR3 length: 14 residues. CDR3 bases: TGTGCCAGCAGTGGGGACACCTACACCGGGGAGCTGTTTTTT. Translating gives CASSGDTYTGELFF.

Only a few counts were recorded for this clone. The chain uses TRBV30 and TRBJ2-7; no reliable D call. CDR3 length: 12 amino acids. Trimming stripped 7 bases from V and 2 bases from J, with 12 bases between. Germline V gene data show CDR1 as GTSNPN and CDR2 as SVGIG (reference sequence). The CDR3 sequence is CASMTVTYEQYF. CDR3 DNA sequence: TGTGCCTCCATGACTGTTACCTACGAGCAGTACTTC.

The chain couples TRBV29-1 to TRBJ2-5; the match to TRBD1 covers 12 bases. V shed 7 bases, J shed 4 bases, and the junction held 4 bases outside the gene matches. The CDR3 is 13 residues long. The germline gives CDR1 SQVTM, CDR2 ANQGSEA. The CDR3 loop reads CSAGQGASETQYF. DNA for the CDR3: TGCAGCGCGGGACAGGGGGCATCAGAGACCCAGTACTTC.

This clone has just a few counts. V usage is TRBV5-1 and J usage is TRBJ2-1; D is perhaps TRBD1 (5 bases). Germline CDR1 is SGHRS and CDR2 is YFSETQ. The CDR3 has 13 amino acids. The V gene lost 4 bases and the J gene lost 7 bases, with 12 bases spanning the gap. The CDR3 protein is CASSLLTANEQFF. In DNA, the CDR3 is TGCGCCAGCAGCCTATTGACAGCTAATGAGCAGTTCTTC.

CDR3 nucleotides: TGTGCCAGCAGTGCACAGCTAGAGACCCAGTACTTC. This codes for CASSAQLETQYF. This chain uses TRBV25-1 with TRBJ2-5; D unclear. Germline CDR1 MGHDK, CDR2 SYGVNS. Deletions cut 4 bases from V and 4 bases from J, with 7 bases between. This CDR3 is 12 amino acids long.

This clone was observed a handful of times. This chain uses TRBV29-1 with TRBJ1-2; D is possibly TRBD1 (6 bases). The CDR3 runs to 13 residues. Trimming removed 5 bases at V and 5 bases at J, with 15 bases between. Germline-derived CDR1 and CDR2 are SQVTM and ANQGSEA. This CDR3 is CSVYPGGGYGYTF. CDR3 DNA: TGCAGCGTTTATCCCGGGGGCGGGTATGGCTACACCTTC.

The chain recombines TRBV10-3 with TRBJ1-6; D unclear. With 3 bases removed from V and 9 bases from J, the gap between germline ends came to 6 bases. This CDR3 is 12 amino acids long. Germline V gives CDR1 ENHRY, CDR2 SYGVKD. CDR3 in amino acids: CAISDVSSPLHF. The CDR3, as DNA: TGTGCCATCAGTGACGTATCTTCACCCCTCCACTTT.

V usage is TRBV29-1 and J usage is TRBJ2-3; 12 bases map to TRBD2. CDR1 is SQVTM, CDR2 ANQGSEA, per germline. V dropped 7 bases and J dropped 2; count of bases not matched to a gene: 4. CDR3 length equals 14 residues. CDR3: CSARLAGVTDTQYF. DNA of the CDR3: TGCAGCGCCCGACTAGCGGGGGTCACAGATACGCAGTATTTT.

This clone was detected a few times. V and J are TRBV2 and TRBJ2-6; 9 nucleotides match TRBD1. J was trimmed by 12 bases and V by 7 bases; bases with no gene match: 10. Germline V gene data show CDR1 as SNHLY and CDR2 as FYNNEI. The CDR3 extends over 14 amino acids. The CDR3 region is CASKPGQGNSVLTF. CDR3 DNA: TGTGCCAGCAAGCCGGGACAGGGTAACTCCGTCCTGACTTTC.

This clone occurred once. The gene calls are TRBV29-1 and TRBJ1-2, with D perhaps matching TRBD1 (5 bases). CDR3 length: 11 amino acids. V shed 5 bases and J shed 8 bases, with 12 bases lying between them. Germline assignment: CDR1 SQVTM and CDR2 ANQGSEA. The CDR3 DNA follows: TGCAGCGTTTGGGACGGCGGCGGCTACACCTTC. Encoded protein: CSVWDGGGYTF. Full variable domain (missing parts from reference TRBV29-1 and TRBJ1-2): SAVISQKPSRDICQRGTSLTIQCQVDSQVTMMFWYRQQPGQSLTLIATANQGSEATYESGFVIDKFPISRPNLTFSTLTVSNMSPEDSSIYLCSVWDGGGYTFGSGTRLTVV.

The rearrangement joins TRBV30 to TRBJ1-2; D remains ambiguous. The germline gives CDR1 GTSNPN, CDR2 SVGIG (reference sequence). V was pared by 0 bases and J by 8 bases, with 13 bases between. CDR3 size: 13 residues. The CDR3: CAWSVYKEGGYTF. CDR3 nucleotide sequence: TGTGCCTGGAGTGTGTACAAGGAGGGAGGCTACACCTTC.

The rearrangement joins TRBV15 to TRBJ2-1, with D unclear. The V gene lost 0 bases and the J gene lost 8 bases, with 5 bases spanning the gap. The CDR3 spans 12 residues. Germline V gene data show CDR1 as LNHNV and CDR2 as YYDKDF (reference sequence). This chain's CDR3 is CATSRDLDEQFF. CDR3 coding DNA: TGTGCCACCAGCAGAGATCTTGATGAGCAGTTCTTC.

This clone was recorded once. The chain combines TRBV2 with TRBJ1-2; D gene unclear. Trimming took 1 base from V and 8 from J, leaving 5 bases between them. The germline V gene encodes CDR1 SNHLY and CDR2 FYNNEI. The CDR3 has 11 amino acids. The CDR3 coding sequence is TGTGCCAGCAGTGAAGGGTACGGCTACACCTTC. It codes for CASSEGYGYTF.

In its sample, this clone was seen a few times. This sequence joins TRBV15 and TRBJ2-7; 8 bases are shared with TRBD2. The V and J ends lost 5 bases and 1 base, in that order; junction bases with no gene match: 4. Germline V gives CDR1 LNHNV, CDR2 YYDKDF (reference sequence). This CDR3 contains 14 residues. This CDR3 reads CATSLGGGSYEQYF. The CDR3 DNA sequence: TGTGCCACCAGCCTTGGCGGGGGGTCCTACGAGCAGTACTTC.

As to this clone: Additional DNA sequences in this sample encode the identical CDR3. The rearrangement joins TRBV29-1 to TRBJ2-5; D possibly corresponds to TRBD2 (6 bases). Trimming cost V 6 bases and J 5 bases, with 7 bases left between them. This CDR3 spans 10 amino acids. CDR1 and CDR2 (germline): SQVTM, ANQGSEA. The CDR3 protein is CSVAGETQYF. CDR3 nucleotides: TGCAGCGTGGCGGGGGAGACCCAGTACTTC.

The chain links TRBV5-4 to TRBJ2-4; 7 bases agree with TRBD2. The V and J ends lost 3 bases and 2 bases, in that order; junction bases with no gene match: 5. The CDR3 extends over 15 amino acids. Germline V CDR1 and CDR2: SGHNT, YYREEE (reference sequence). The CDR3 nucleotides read TGTGCCAGCAGCTCCCAGACTAGCCCCAAAAACATTCAGTACTTC. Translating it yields CASSSQTSPKNIQYF.

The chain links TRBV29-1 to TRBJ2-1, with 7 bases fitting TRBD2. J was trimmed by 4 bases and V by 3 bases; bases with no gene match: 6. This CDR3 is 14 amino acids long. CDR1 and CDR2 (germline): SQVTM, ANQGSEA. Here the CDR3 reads CSVDTAGIYNEQFF. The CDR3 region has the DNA TGCAGCGTTGACACAGCGGGGATATACAATGAGCAGTTCTTC.

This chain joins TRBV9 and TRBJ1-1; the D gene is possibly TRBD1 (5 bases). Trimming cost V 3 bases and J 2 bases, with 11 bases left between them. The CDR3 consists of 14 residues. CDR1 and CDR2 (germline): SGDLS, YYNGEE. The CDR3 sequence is CASSGIRDNTEAFF. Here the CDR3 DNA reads TGTGCCAGCAGCGGGATCAGGGACAACACTGAAGCTTTCTTT.